This TCR beta chain is from a study of molecular identifiers for immune sequencing clone quantification. The table lists this clonotype with many counts. What it binds is unknown. Points from the study as a whole: In a background of 950,000 to 1,000,000 naive cells, spiked Jurkat TCR RNA from one cell was reportedly detectable. Under 1% of molecules in naive cells, but over 99% of effector molecules, belonged to clones above 20 RNA copies.

A CD8+CD4-CCR7+CD45RA+ phenotype served as the sorting definition for naive CD8 T cells. CDR1 and CDR2 from the germline V gene are SGHAT and FQNNGV. V was clipped by 4 bases and J by 0 bases, with 7 bases between them. CDR3 length equals 14 residues. Generation of bulk TCR libraries relied on previously described methods and listed TCR primers. A single record per CDR3 protein comes from TCRdb applying MiXCR to the PCR reads. The sample comprises hundreds of thousands of distinct CDR3 sequences, 20% of which are singletons, and 0.75% to 0.95% rests with the top ten. Sequencing input: naive CD8+ T cells from blood, with Jurkat cell RNA spiked in. The subset: FACS-sorted CD8+CD4-CCR7+CD45RA+ naive T cells. The gene calls are TRBV11-2 and TRBJ2-4; D gene unclear. The sequence was obtained from a human donor in good health. Some libraries in this study had Jurkat cell RNA spiked in. The CDR3 loop reads CASSSFLAKNIQYF. Here the CDR3 DNA reads TGTGCCAGCAGCTCTTTCCTAGCCAAAAACATTCAGTACTTC.